This T cell receptor beta chain appears in the sequencing data of a study of T-cell memory formation after mild COVID-19. Whole-study context: Clusters were largely donor specific.

This clonotype was detected a few times. What it binds is unknown. TCR alpha and TCR beta cDNA libraries with sample barcodes and UMIs came from 5'RACE using constant-segment primers. TCRdb reprocessed the 5' RACE reads with MiXCR, giving one entry per CDR3 protein. Here the sample spans 150,000 to 200,000 distinct CDR3 sequences, about 18% being singletons. General observations from the study: In pre-infection memory, a portion of responding clones appeared, which suggested that cross-reactive memory joined. Shrinking CD4+ clones were chiefly CM and EM; CD8+ ones were chiefly EMRA.

Sequenced material: PBMCs or a T cell subset sorted from them (not recorded which). The TCR comes from a man aged 18 to 30 who had mild COVID-19 (a few samples of this study predate the infection). Cell type and time point are not known.

CDR3 residues: CSASSGVHGNTEAFF. Here the CDR3 DNA reads TGCAGTGCTAGTTCGGGTGTACACGGGAACACTGAAGCTTTCTTT. V and J are TRBV20-1 and TRBJ1-1; no clear D. Trimming pared 3 bases from V and 1 base from J, leaving 15 bases between. CDR1 and CDR2 (germline): DFQATT, SNEGSKA (reference sequence). This CDR3 spans 15 amino acids.